This entry lists 16 T cell receptor beta chains sequenced from one sample in a study of response to subunit inactivated influenza vaccine. From the RT-PCR reads, TCRdb called clonotypes with MiXCR, one entry per CDR3 protein. The profile shows around 790,000 distinct CDR3 sequences, about 20% of them singletons. The material sequenced was PBMCs from blood, taken about 5 days after vaccination. These TCRs come from a man aged 50 to 60 who received an inactivated influenza vaccine.

This clonotype was detected many times. The rearrangement joins TRBV5-1 to TRBJ2-7; either TRBD1 or TRBD2 may fit D (6 bases each). With 5 bases removed from V and 0 bases from J, the gap between germline ends came to 12 bases. Per germline, CDR1 SGHRS and CDR2 YFSETQ. This CDR3 has 14 residues. CDR3 coding DNA: TGCGCCAGCAGGAACGAGGGGGGCTCCTACGAGCAGTACTTC. Translating gives CASRNEGGSYEQYF.

This clonotype was seen repeatedly, ten times or more. The chain combines TRBV11-1 with TRBJ1-3; D ambiguous. Germline CDR1 and CDR2: SGHAT and FQDESV (reference sequence). Between the trimmed V and J ends, which lost 5 bases and 0 bases, there was a span of 20 bases. This CDR3 has 18 amino acids. The CDR3 nucleotides are TGTGCCAGCAGCGGGGTGAGGGCGGAGCGCCGCTCTGGAAACACCATATATTTT. This gives the protein CASSGVRAERRSGNTIYF.

In its sample, this clonotype was seen a few times. This rearrangement joins TRBV25-1 to TRBJ1-5; TRBD1 aligns across 9 bases. The germline V gene has CDR1 MGHDK and CDR2 SYGVNS. CDR3 length: 14 residues. V gave up 6 bases and J gave up 4 bases; unmatched junction bases: 4. The CDR3 is CASRGQGWNQPQHF. In nucleotides, the CDR3 is TGTGCCAGCAGGGGACAGGGCTGGAATCAGCCCCAGCATTTT.

This clonotype was observed a few times. The CDR3 here is CASSSIHYEQYF. CDR3 nucleotides: TGTGCCAGCAGTTCCATCCACTACGAGCAGTACTTC. J is TRBJ2-7 and V is TRBV6-2 or TRBV6-3, with D unresolved. The CDR3 loop spans 12 amino acids. The germline gives CDR1 MNHEY, CDR2 SVGEGT. The V gene lost 4 bases and the J gene lost 3 bases, with 7 bases spanning the gap.

This clonotype has more than one count but fewer than ten. V gene TRBV19 combines with J gene TRBJ2-5, with D possibly TRBD1 on 6 matching bases. Trimming shortened V by 3 bases and J by 4 bases, and 12 bases separated the two germline ends. CDR1 LNHDA and CDR2 SQIVND come from the germline V gene (reference sequence). CDR3 length equals 14 residues. The CDR3: CASSISAGAETQYF. For the CDR3, the DNA is TGTGCCAGTAGTATCTCGGCAGGGGCAGAGACCCAGTACTTC. The full variable domain, with the rest looked up from reference TRBV19 and TRBJ2-5, is DGGITQSPKYLFRKEGQNVTLSCEQNLNHDAMYWYRQDPGQGLRLIYYSQIVNDFQKGDIAEGYSVSREKKESFPLTVTSAQKNPTAFYLCASSISAGAETQYFGPGTRLLVL.

The chain recombines TRBV5-1 with TRBJ1-2; D unresolved. This CDR3 is 14 amino acids long. The V and J ends lost 4 bases and 4 bases respectively, with 14 bases between them. Germline loops: CDR1 SGHRS, CDR2 YFSETQ. The DNA for the CDR3 is TGCGCCAGCAGCGCCCAAGCGCGCAGCTATGGCTACACCTTC. It specifies CASSAQARSYGYTF.

This chain links TRBV20-1 with TRBJ2-7; 11 bases agree with TRBD2. Germline V CDR1 and CDR2: DFQATT, SNEGSKA (reference sequence). V lost 1 base and J lost 4; bases outside the gene matches: 6. This CDR3 region has 15 residues. The CDR3 reads CSARAPGTSGYEQYF. CDR3 sequence (DNA): TGCAGTGCTAGAGCTCCCGGGACTAGCGGATACGAGCAGTACTTC.

The chain couples TRBV14 to TRBJ2-5; D perhaps matches TRBD1 (6 bases). V dropped 1 base and J dropped 5 bases, with 17 bases sitting between them. Germline CDR1 is SGHDN and CDR2 is FVKESK. The CDR3 is 16 amino acids. The CDR3, as DNA: TGTGCCAGCAGCCAAGTAGGACAGTTGATGCCCGAGACCCAGTACTTC. Translated, it gives CASSQVGQLMPETQYF.

The J gene is TRBJ2-7, the V gene TRBV20-1; 9 nucleotides match TRBD2. This CDR3 is built from 14 residues. V dropped 3 bases and J dropped 4; count of bases not matched to a gene: 7. Germline CDR1 reads DFQATT; CDR2 reads SNEGSKA (reference sequence). This CDR3 is CSASRSSGIYEQYF. In nucleotides, the CDR3 is TGCAGTGCTAGTCGGTCTAGCGGGATTTACGAGCAGTACTTC.

The V gene is TRBV12-3 or TRBV12-4, the J gene TRBJ2-1, with TRBD2 matching 12 bases. J gave up 9 bases and V 5 bases, and 8 bases lay outside the gene matches. This CDR3 region has 15 residues. The chain's CDR3 is CASSPLAGGRSEQFF. CDR3 nucleotide sequence: TGTGCCAGCAGTCCTCTAGCGGGGGGGCGTAGTGAGCAGTTCTTC.

The CDR3 region is CASSLAGSNEKLFF. CDR3 nucleotide sequence: TGTGCCAGCAGTTTAGCAGGATCTAATGAAAAACTGTTTTTT. The chain uses TRBV28 and TRBJ1-4; D remains ambiguous. V was pared by 2 bases and J by 3 bases, with 7 bases between. Germline V lookup: CDR1 MDHEN, CDR2 SYDVKM. This CDR3 has 14 residues.

The count of this clonotype is one. This chain uses TRBV10-3 with TRBJ1-5, with a weak D call TRBD1 (5 bases). This CDR3 region has 15 residues. V shed 4 bases and J shed 0 bases, with 10 bases lying between them. Germline CDR1 ENHRY, CDR2 SYGVKD. Written as DNA, the CDR3 is TGTGCCATCAGTGTAGCGGGGGATAGCAATCAGCCCCAGCATTTT. Translation: CAISVAGDSNQPQHF.

This clonotype has only a few counts. DNA of the CDR3: TGTGCCAGCAGTTACTCCAAGACAGGGTTCACTGAAGCTTTCTTT. It translates to CASSYSKTGFTEAFF. The gene calls are TRBV6-5 and TRBJ1-1; 7 nucleotides line up with TRBD1. The germline V gene encodes CDR1 MNHEY and CDR2 SVGAGI. With 0 bases clipped from V and 4 bases from J, the junction kept 5 bases outside the gene matches. The CDR3 totals 15 residues.

Note on this clonotype: An end of the junction differs from the germline gene, which may be a read error. V is TRBV29-1 and J is TRBJ1-4; 9 bases are shared with TRBD1. Per the germline V gene, CDR1 is SQVTM and CDR2 is ANQGSEA. The CDR3 loop spans 13 amino acids. The CDR3 spells CSAVTGGNEKLFF. CDR3 DNA: TGCAGCGCCGTGACAGGGGGGAATGAAAAGCTGTTTTTT. Drawing the rest from reference TRBV29-1 and TRBJ1-4, the complete variable domain is SAVISQKPSRDICQRGTSLTIQCQVDSQVTMMFWYRQQPGQSLTLIATANQGSEATYESGFVIDKFPISRPNLTFSTLTVSNMSPEDSSIYLCSAVTGGNEKLFFGSGTQLSVL.

The rearrangement links TRBV5-6 to TRBJ2-2, with 10 positions matching TRBD1. Germline V gene lookup returns CDR1 SGHDT and CDR2 YYEEEE. Trimming removed 1 base from V and 4 bases from J; junction bases left unmatched: 13. The CDR3 is 19 amino acids. For the CDR3, the DNA is TGTGCCAGCAGCTTGTTGTCCGAGACAGGGGGCAGGGGCACCGGGGAGCTGTTTTTT. Translation gives CASSLLSETGGRGTGELFF.

This chain uses TRBV11-2 with TRBJ2-5; 8 bases match TRBD2. V shed 2 bases, J shed 2 bases, and the junction held 13 bases outside the gene matches. Germline lookup yields CDR1 SGHAT and CDR2 FQNNGV. The CDR3 is made up of 18 amino acids. The CDR3 nucleotides read TGTGCCAGCAGCTTACTGCTCTTCGCCGGGAGGGTGCAAGAGACCCAGTACTTC. Encoded protein: CASSLLLFAGRVQETQYF.